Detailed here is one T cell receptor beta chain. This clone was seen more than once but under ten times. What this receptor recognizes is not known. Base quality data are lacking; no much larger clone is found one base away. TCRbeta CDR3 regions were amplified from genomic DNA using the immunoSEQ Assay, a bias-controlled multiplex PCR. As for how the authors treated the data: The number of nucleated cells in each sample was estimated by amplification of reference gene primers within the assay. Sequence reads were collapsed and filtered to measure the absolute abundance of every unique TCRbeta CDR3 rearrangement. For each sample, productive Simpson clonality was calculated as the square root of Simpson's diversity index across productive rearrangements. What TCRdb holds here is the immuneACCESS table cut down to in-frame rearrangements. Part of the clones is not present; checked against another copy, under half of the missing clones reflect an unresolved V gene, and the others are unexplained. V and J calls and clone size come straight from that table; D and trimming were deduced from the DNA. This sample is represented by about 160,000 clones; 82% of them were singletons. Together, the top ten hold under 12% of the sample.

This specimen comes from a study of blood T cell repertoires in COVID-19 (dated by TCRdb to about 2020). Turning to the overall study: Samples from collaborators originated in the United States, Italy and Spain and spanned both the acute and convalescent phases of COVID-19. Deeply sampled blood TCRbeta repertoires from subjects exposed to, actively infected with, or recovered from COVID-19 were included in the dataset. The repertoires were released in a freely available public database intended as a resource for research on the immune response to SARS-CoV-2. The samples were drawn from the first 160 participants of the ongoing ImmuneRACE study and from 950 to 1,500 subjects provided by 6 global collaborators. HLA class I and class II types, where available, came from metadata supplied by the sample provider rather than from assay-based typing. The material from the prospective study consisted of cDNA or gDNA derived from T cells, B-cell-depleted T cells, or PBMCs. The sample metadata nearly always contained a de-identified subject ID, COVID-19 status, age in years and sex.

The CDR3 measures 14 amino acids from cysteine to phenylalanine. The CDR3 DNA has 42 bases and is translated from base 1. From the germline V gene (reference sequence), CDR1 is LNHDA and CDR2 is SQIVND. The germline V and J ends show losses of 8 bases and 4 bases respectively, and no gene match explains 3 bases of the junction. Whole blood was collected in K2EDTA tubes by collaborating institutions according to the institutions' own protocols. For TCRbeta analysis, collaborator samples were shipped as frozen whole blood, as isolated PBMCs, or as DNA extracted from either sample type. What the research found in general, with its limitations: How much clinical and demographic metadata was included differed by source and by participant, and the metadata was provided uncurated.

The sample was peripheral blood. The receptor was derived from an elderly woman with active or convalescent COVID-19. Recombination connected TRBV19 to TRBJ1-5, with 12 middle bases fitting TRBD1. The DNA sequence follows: TGTGCCAGTGGGGACAGGGGGCGTAATCAGCCCCAGCATTTT. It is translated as CASGDRGRNQPQHF.